Reported below is one T cell receptor beta chain. Antigen unknown. The sample belongs to a study of T cell repertoires in ileal Crohn's disease. About the study: Surgery for a complication: stricturing in 61%, penetrating in around 39%.

Libraries were prepared by immunoSEQ multiplex PCR; TCRdb keeps only in-frame clonotypes and omits some of them. This table has approximately 5,400 clones, about four fifths appearing once. Study observations and caveats: Every patient over 26.8% clonality showed endoscopic recurrence.

This CDR3 contains 15 residues. Germline V CDR1 and CDR2: SGHNT, YENEEA. V was cut by 5 bases and J by 4 bases, with 15 bases left in between. The V gene is TRBV11-3, the J gene TRBJ1-5; D is uncertain. The TCR was taken from an adult with Crohn's disease. Sequencing was performed on ileal tissue. The CDR3 loop is CASSPQDLRNQPQHF. The CDR3 coding sequence is TGTGCCAGCAGCCCGCAGGATTTAAGGAATCAGCCCCAGCATTTT.